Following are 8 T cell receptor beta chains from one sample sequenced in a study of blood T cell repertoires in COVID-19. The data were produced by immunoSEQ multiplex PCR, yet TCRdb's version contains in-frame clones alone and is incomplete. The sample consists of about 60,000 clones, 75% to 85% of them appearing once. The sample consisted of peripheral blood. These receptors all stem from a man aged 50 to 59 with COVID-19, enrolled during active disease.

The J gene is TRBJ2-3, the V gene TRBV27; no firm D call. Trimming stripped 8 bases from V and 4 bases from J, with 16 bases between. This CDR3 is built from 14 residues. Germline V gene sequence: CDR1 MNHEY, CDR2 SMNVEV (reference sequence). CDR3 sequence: CASRLMITPDTQYF. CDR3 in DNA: TGTGCCAGCCGCTTGATGATCACTCCAGATACGCAGTATTTT.

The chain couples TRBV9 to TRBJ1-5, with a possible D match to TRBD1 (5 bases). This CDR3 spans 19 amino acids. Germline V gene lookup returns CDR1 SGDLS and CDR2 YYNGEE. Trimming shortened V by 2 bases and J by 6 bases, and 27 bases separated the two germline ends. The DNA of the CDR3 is TGTGCCAGCAGCGTCCCGGACGCCTCGAGATCAGGGACTAGTCAGCCCCAGCATTTT. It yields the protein CASSVPDASRSGTSQPQHF.

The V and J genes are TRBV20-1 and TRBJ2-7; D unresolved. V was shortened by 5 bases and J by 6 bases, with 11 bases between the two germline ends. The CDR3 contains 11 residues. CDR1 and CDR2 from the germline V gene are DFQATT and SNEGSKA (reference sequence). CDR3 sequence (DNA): TGCAGTGCTTCTATCAGCGTCGAGCAGTACTTC. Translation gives CSASISVEQYF.

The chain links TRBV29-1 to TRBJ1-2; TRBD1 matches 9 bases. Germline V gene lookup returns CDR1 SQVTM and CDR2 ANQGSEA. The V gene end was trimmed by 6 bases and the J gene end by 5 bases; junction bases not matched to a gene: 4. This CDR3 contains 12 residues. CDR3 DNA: TGCAGCGTAGAGACAGGGGGTTATGGCTACACCTTC. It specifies CSVETGGYGYTF.

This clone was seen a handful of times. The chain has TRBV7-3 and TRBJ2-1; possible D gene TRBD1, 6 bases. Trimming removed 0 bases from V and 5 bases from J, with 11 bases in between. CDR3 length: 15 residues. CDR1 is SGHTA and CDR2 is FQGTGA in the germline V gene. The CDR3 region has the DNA TGTGCCAGCAGCTTAACAGGGGGAGCGGACAATGAGCAGTTCTTC. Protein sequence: CASSLTGGADNEQFF.

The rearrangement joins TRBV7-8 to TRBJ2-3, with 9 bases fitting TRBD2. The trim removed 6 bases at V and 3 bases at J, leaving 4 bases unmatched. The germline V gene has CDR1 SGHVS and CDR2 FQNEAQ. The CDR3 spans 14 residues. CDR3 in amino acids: CASRISGSTDTQYF. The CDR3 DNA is TGTGCCAGCAGGATTAGCGGGAGTACAGATACGCAGTATTTT.

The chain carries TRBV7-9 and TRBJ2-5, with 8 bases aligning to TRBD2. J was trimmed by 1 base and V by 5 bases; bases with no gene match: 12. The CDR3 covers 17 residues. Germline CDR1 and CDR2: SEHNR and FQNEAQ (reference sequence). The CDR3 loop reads CASSPILGRALQETQYF. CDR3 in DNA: TGTGCCAGCAGCCCAATCCTCGGGAGGGCCCTCCAAGAGACCCAGTACTTC.

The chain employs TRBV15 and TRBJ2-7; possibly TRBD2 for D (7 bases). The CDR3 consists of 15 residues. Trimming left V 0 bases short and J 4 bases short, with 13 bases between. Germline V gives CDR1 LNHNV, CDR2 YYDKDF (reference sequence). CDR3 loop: CATSRDREGGYEQYF. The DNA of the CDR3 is TGTGCCACCAGCAGAGACAGGGAGGGGGGTTACGAGCAGTACTTC.